This T cell receptor (beta chain) was sequenced during a study of shared clonotypes between healthy human individuals. On the study more broadly: Two women and a few men aged 18 to 49 made up the donors. Whole-study results and caveats: Compared with memory subsets, naive subsets generally had larger estimated richness.

Comment on this clone: Its antigen is undetermined.

Both subsets, CD45RA+ naive and CD45RA-negative memory, were split from the CD4+ cells. From germline, CDR1 is SGHDT and CDR2 YYEEEE. Germline trimming cut 4 bases from V and 5 bases from J; bases unmatched to any gene: 13. The CDR3 is 17 residues long. The assay ran at deep level. Sequenced by immunoSEQ multiplex PCR; TCRdb stores in-frame clones only, minus some. The sample lists 2.3 million or so clones; approximately 95% were seen once. The chain carries TRBV5-6 and TRBJ2-1, with 9 bases aligning to TRBD1. The sequence was collected from a man between 18 and 29 years old in good health. Some clones in this sample may be carry-over from other donors' samples. The sequenced sample consisted of naive CD4+ T cells from PBMCs. Described subset: CD45RA+ positively selected. This CDR3 is CASSPLRQGGRHNEQFF. The CDR3 nucleotides are TGTGCCAGCAGCCCCCTAAGACAGGGGGGGAGACACAATGAGCAGTTCTTC.